The present entry profiles one T cell receptor beta chain with its context. Different DNA sequences within this sample yield the same CDR3. Assay used: immunoSEQ multiplex PCR; TCRdb lists only in-frame clones, some missing. The sample contains 2 million to 3 million clones, 90% to 95% of which appear only once. The data were taken from a study of shared clonotypes between healthy human individuals. Germline V CDR1 and CDR2: LNHDA, SQIVND (reference sequence). This CDR3 is 13 amino acids long. Trimming stripped 1 base from V and 3 bases from J, with 6 bases between. The rearrangement uses TRBV19 and TRBJ2-5, with D unclear. The TCR was taken from a man between 18 and 35 years old in good health. Some clones in this sample may be carry-over from other donors' samples. Sequencing used naive CD4+ T cells from PBMCs. The subset here: CD45RA+ positively selected. DNA for the CDR3: TGTGCCAGTAGTATAGGACGAAAAGAGACCCAGTACTTC. Translation gives CASSIGRKETQYF.